One sample yielded the 24 T cell receptor beta chains listed below, sequenced in a study of control samples from healthy donors and cancer patients. Sequenced by immunoSEQ multiplex PCR; TCRdb stores in-frame clones only, minus some. The profile shows approximately 79,000 clones, about nine tenths of them singletons. The sample taken for sequencing was blood. Receptor source: a middle-aged man in good health.

This chain connects TRBV11-2 to TRBJ1-5; a weak D match, TRBD1 (6 bases). Germline loops: CDR1 SGHAT, CDR2 FQNNGV. V was clipped by 5 bases and J by 3 bases, with 14 bases between them. The CDR3 has 15 residues. The CDR3 reads CASSPGTPVNQPQHF. In DNA form, the CDR3 reads TGTGCCAGCAGCCCCGGGACACCCGTCAATCAGCCCCAGCATTTT.

The V and J genes are TRBV12-2 and TRBJ2-5; the table's D call, TRBD2, has no DNA check behind it. TRBV12-2 is assigned pseudogene status. The CDR3 has 14 residues. The CDR3 DNA sequence: TGTGCAAGTCGCCCCTCTCCCGGGCAAGAGACCCAGTACTTC. Translation gives CASRPSPGQETQYF.

The chain recombines TRBV2 with TRBJ2-5; 9 bases align to TRBD2. CDR1 and CDR2 (germline): SNHLY, FYNNEI. This CDR3 is 14 amino acids long. V shed 7 bases and J 4 bases; nucleotides not matched to a gene: 7. CDR3 nucleotide sequence: TGTGCCAGCATTGGTGCGGGGGGGTTAGAGACCCAGTACTTC. Amino acids: CASIGAGGLETQYF.

V is TRBV11-2 and J is TRBJ1-1; D may be TRBD1 (6 bases). Germline V gene data show CDR1 as SGHAT and CDR2 as FQNNGV. V lost 10 bases, J lost 5 bases, and 14 bases lay in between. The CDR3 length is 12 residues. The DNA for the CDR3 is TGTGCCACCAAAAGGGGGGGGACTGAAGCTTTCTTT. Its translation: CATKRGGTEAFF.

The genes are TRBV29-1 and TRBJ2-3; D gene unclear. Per germline, CDR1 SQVTM and CDR2 ANQGSEA. V was clipped by 1 base and J by 4 bases, with 9 bases between them. The CDR3 is 13 residues long. The CDR3 reads CSVEAGLADTQYF. Here the CDR3 DNA reads TGCAGCGTTGAAGCTGGCCTAGCAGATACGCAGTATTTT.

This chain connects TRBV27 to TRBJ2-3; 9 positions agree with TRBD1. The V and J ends lost 4 bases and 5 bases, in that order; junction bases with no gene match: 10. Germline CDR1 and CDR2: MNHEY and SMNVEV (reference sequence). This CDR3 contains 16 residues. The CDR3 DNA reads TGTGCCAGCAGTTCCCCCCCGGGACAGGGTAAAGATACGCAGTATTTT. Protein product: CASSSPPGQGKDTQYF.

The J gene is TRBJ1-1, the V gene TRBV15; D ambiguous. In germline, CDR1 is LNHNV, CDR2 YYDKDF (reference sequence). The CDR3 spans 15 residues. Trimming stripped 3 bases from V and 7 bases from J, with 18 bases between. CDR3 protein: CATSRIGRMWNEAFF. CDR3 bases: TGTGCCACCAGCAGGATAGGACGGATGTGGAATGAAGCTTTCTTT.

This chain joins TRBV3-1 (or the pseudogene TRBV3-2) and TRBJ2-5; TRBD2 matches 7 bases. From germline, CDR1 is LGHDT and CDR2 YNNKEL (reference sequence). The CDR3 covers 15 residues. Unmatched junction bases numbered 2, after V lost 1 base and J lost 0 bases. CDR3 protein: CASSQAGTNQETQYF. In DNA form, the CDR3 reads TGTGCCAGCAGCCAAGCCGGGACTAACCAAGAGACCCAGTACTTC.

V usage is TRBV6-2 or TRBV6-3 and J usage is TRBJ2-6, with TRBD2 as a possible D gene (6 bases). There are 19 residues in the CDR3. The V and J ends lost 5 bases and 0 bases respectively, with 20 bases between them. CDR1 and CDR2 (germline): MNHEY, SVGEGT. CDR3 sequence reads: CASSTSPGVMGSGANVLTF. As DNA, the CDR3 is TGTGCCAGCAGTACGTCCCCGGGAGTTATGGGCTCTGGGGCCAACGTCCTGACTTTC.

Concerning this clone: One junction end disagrees with the germline gene, perhaps due to a read error. This chain connects TRBV7-7 to TRBJ2-1, with 8 bases matching TRBD2. The CDR3 has 14 residues. From germline, CDR1 is SSHAT and CDR2 FNYEAQ (reference sequence). The CDR3 loop is CASSFSTSGPEQFF. Written as DNA, the CDR3 is TGTGCTAGCAGCTTTTCCACTAGCGGCCCTGAGCAGTTCTTC.

This clone has only a few counts. The chain is built from TRBV7-6 and TRBJ2-2; D gene ambiguous. This CDR3 contains 14 residues. V dropped 5 bases and J dropped 1 base, with 8 bases sitting between them. CDR1 SGHVS and CDR2 FNYEAQ come from the germline V gene. As DNA, the CDR3 is TGTGCCAGCAGCCCTGGGGAGAACACCGGGGAGCTGTTTTTT. Protein sequence: CASSPGENTGELFF.

This sequence joins TRBV7-2 and TRBJ2-3; D is unclear. V dropped 4 bases and J dropped 7 bases, with 12 bases sitting between them. This CDR3 has 13 residues. Germline V CDR1 and CDR2: SGHTA, FQGNSA. In nucleotides, the CDR3 is TGTGCCAGCAGCTCCTCCGACACCTATACGCAGTATTTT. This codes for CASSSSDTYTQYF.

The chain uses TRBV4-1 and TRBJ2-4, with D possibly matching TRBD1 (6 bases). Germline V gene sequence: CDR1 MGHRA, CDR2 YSYEKL. CDR3 length: 16 residues. The germline V and J ends were trimmed by 0 bases and 2 bases, with 11 bases remaining between them. CDR3 in amino acids: CASSQDQTGTKNIQYF. CDR3 sequence (DNA): TGCGCCAGCAGCCAAGATCAAACAGGGACCAAAAACATTCAGTACTTC.

This rearrangement joins TRBV14 to TRBJ2-7, with 7 nucleotides matching TRBD1. The CDR3 is 15 amino acids. Per germline, CDR1 SGHDN and CDR2 FVKESK. Unmatched junction bases numbered 10, after V lost 4 bases and J lost 4 bases. CDR3 coding DNA: TGTGCCAGCAGCCGGGGTGGGACAGAACCTTACGAGCAGTACTTC. It yields the protein CASSRGGTEPYEQYF.

This clone was found a few times. The rearrangement uses TRBV4-1 and TRBJ2-7; D uncertain. V lost 0 bases to trimming and J lost 1 base, with 10 bases between them. The CDR3 runs 15 residues. Per the germline V gene, CDR1 is MGHRA and CDR2 is YSYEKL. Here the CDR3 DNA reads TGCGCCAGCAGCCAAGAAAGGCATAGATCCTACGAGCAGTACTTC. Translation: CASSQERHRSYEQYF.

The chain has TRBV2 and TRBJ1-3; D unresolved. Between the trimmed V and J ends, which lost 7 bases and 0 bases, there was a span of 25 bases. The CDR3 is made up of 19 amino acids. The V gene's germline CDR1 is SNHLY and CDR2 FYNNEI. CDR3 sequence reads: CASNLQQFVDLSSGNTIYF. The CDR3 bases are TGTGCCAGCAACCTACAACAATTCGTAGATTTATCCTCTGGAAACACCATATATTTT.

The V and J genes are TRBV29-1 and TRBJ2-3, with 14 bases fitting TRBD2. Germline values: CDR1 SQVTM, CDR2 ANQGSEA. The CDR3 contains 14 residues. V shed 4 bases and J 4 bases; nucleotides not matched to a gene: 1. The CDR3 bases are TGCAGCGTTGGGACTAGCGGGGGGCCAGATACGCAGTATTTT. Translation: CSVGTSGGPDTQYF.

V usage is TRBV9 and J usage is TRBJ1-1, with 11 positions matching TRBD1. V gave up 2 bases and J gave up 6 bases; unmatched junction bases: 6. Germline V gene data show CDR1 as SGDLS and CDR2 as YYNGEE. The CDR3 covers 15 residues. This chain's CDR3 is CASSVADRGQAEAFF. The CDR3 DNA reads as TGTGCCAGCAGCGTTGCGGACAGGGGGCAAGCTGAAGCTTTCTTT.

Concerning this clone: This specimen includes other DNA sequences encoding the same CDR3. The V gene is TRBV19, the J gene TRBJ1-2, with D perhaps matching TRBD1 (6 bases). Germline V gene sequence: CDR1 LNHDA, CDR2 SQIVND (reference sequence). The CDR3 is made up of 14 amino acids. Trimming left V 7 bases short and J 7 bases short, with 19 bases between. CDR3 sequence: CASIGGLPGGGYTF. The CDR3, as DNA: TGTGCCAGTATAGGGGGACTGCCCGGGGGTGGCTACACCTTC.

The rearrangement uses TRBV7-9 and TRBJ2-1; D gene unclear. The CDR3 is made up of 14 amino acids. Trimming stripped 3 bases from V and 3 bases from J, with 9 bases between. CDR1 and CDR2 from the germline V gene are SEHNR and FQNEAQ (reference sequence). CDR3 residues: CASSLDRVYNEQFF. The CDR3 bases are TGTGCCAGCAGCTTGGACCGGGTCTACAATGAGCAGTTCTTC. The full variable domain, rest sourced from reference TRBV7-9 and TRBJ2-1, is DTGVSQNPRHKITKRGQNVTFRCDPISEHNRLYWYRQTLGQGPEFLTYFQNEAQLEKSRLLSDRFSAERPKGSFSTLEIQRTEQGDSAMYLCASSLDRVYNEQFFGPGTRLTVL.

This clone occurred once. The rearrangement uses TRBV7-2 and TRBJ2-3; tentatively, D is TRBD2 (6 bases). The length of the CDR3 is 14 residues. V shed 3 bases and J shed 2 bases, with 9 bases lying between them. The germline gives CDR1 SGHTA, CDR2 FQGNSA. The CDR3 DNA reads TGTGCCAGCAGCTTCAGACTAGTCACAGATACGCAGTATTTT. This sequence encodes CASSFRLVTDTQYF. Looking up the rest from reference TRBV7-2 and TRBJ2-3 gives the full variable domain: GAGVSQSPSNKVTEKGKDVELRCDPISGHTALYWYRQSLGQGLEFLIYFQGNSAPDKSGLPSDRFSAERTGGSVSTLTIQRTQQEDSAVYLCASSFRLVTDTQYFGPGTRLTVL.

V and J are TRBV19 and TRBJ1-5; D possibly corresponds to TRBD1 (5 bases). The CDR3 has 17 residues. With 3 bases removed from V and 0 bases from J, the gap between germline ends came to 15 bases. Looked up from germline, CDR1 is LNHDA and CDR2 is SQIVND (reference sequence). For the CDR3, the DNA is TGTGCCAGTAGTATTTATTGGGGCAGGGATAGCAATCAGCCCCAGCATTTT. This translates into CASSIYWGRDSNQPQHF.

J is TRBJ2-5 and V is TRBV6-2 or TRBV6-3; the D gene is possibly TRBD2 (5 bases). CDR1 is MNHEY, CDR2 SVGEGT, per germline. V lost 2 bases, J lost 5 bases, and 9 bases lay in between. The CDR3 runs to 13 residues. The CDR3 DNA reads as TGTGCCAGCAGTTACGGGCGGGTCGAGACCCAGTACTTC. It yields the protein CASSYGRVETQYF.

The CDR3 region is CASSQEYRVGTEAFF. The CDR3 nucleotides read TGCGCCAGCAGCCAAGAGTACAGGGTGGGCACTGAAGCTTTCTTT. The chain couples TRBV4-3 to TRBJ1-1, with D possibly matching TRBD1 (6 bases). CDR3 size: 15 residues. The V end was cut by 0 bases, the J end by 4 bases, with 12 bases between. Germline CDR1 LGHNA, CDR2 YSLEER.